The 3 T cell receptor beta chains below all came from one sample that was sequenced in a study of blood T cells in healthy people across ages. Next came a second PCR, run for about 6 to 12 cycles, which used a sample-barcoded 5' primer along with a J-beta primer mix. TCRdb reprocessed the 5' RACE reads via MiXCR and lists one record per CDR3 protein. The data contain over 600,000 distinct CDR3 sequences, approximately 40% of them singletons. Sequencing was done on a sample of blood. Source of these receptors: an older man in good health.

The rearrangement links TRBV3-1 to TRBJ2-3; D is undetermined. The CDR3 has 18 residues. In germline, CDR1 is LGHDT, CDR2 YNNKEL (reference sequence). The V and J ends lost 3 bases and 2 bases respectively, with 21 bases between them. Here the CDR3 reads CASSHRSDPPVPTDTQYF. In nucleotides, the CDR3 is TGTGCCAGCAGCCACAGGTCGGACCCCCCGGTCCCCACAGATACGCAGTATTTT.

V gene TRBV20-1 combines with J gene TRBJ2-5, with D perhaps assigned TRBD1 or TRBD2 (5 bases each). Germline CDR1 and CDR2: DFQATT and SNEGSKA (reference sequence). V was trimmed by 0 bases and J by 11 bases, leaving 25 bases between them. The CDR3 runs to 16 residues. CDR3 protein: CSARDTRTQYLGEQYF. The CDR3 DNA reads TGCAGTGCTAGAGATACCAGGACCCAGTATTTAGGGGAGCAGTACTTC.

The rearrangement uses TRBV20-1 and TRBJ2-7; D is uncertain. CDR1 and CDR2 from the germline V gene are DFQATT and SNEGSKA (reference sequence). The length of the CDR3 is 11 residues. The V gene lost 3 bases and the J gene lost 3 bases, with 6 bases spanning the gap. CDR3 in amino acids: CSASIRYEQYF. For the CDR3, the DNA is TGCAGTGCTAGTATCCGCTACGAGCAGTACTTC.